These 9 T cell receptor beta chains share one sample of origin, sequenced in a study of long-term antiretroviral therapy in people with HIV. The assay used was immunoSEQ (version v3.0), run at survey level. Using immunoSEQ multiplex PCR, the repertoire was profiled, and TCRdb retains in-frame clones only, with some absent. This table holds 25,000 to 30,000 clones, roughly 90% found once. The sequences come from unsorted PBMCs, collected 1.8 years after starting antiretroviral therapy. The receptor set was obtained from a woman between 18 and 29 years old with HIV.

This CDR3 is CASSFTGGRLGEAFF. In DNA, the CDR3 is TGTGCCAGCAGTTTCACAGGGGGCCGGTTGGGTGAAGCTTTCTTT. The V gene is TRBV28, the J gene TRBJ1-1; 9 nucleotides line up with TRBD1. V lost 3 bases to trimming and J lost 7 bases; unmatched junction nucleotides: 9. Per germline, CDR1 MDHEN and CDR2 SYDVKM. This CDR3 spans 15 amino acids.

CDR3: CASSLMSGLGNTIYF. The CDR3, as DNA: TGTGCCAGCAGCTTAATGTCAGGGCTAGGGAACACCATATATTTT. This sequence joins TRBV11-2 and TRBJ1-3; D might be TRBD1 (5 bases). The CDR3 extends over 15 amino acids. Trimming took off 2 bases at V and 7 bases at J, with 15 bases between the two ends. Germline V gives CDR1 SGHAT, CDR2 FQNNGV.

This chain connects TRBV14 to TRBJ1-1; 7 nucleotides match TRBD1. CDR1 and CDR2 (germline): SGHDN, FVKESK. The CDR3 is made up of 13 amino acids. Germline trimming cut 1 base from V and 6 bases from J; bases unmatched to any gene: 2. CDR3 protein: CASSQARGPEAFF. The CDR3 nucleotides read TGTGCCAGCAGCCAAGCGAGGGGGCCTGAAGCTTTCTTT.

The chain joins TRBV5-1 to TRBJ2-5; D is possibly TRBD1 or TRBD2 (6 bases each). Trimming pared 0 bases from V and 2 bases from J, leaving 14 bases between. CDR1 is SGHRS and CDR2 is YFSETQ in the germline V gene. The CDR3 is made up of 16 amino acids. CDR3 loop: CASSLDPGAGQETQYF. DNA of the CDR3: TGCGCCAGCAGCTTGGATCCGGGGGCAGGGCAAGAGACCCAGTACTTC.

V usage is TRBV14 and J usage is TRBJ2-7; D is possibly TRBD2 (5 bases). Looked up from germline, CDR1 is SGHDN and CDR2 is FVKESK. The CDR3 spans 13 residues. V shed 2 bases and J shed 6 bases, with 11 bases lying between them. The CDR3: CASSQFEGTEQYF. CDR3 DNA sequence: TGTGCCAGCAGCCAATTCGAGGGAACCGAGCAGTACTTC. Based on the CDR3 plus reference TRBV14 and TRBJ2-7, the full variable domain is EAGVTQFPSHSVIEKGQTVTLRCDPISGHDNLYWYRRVMGKEIKFLLHFVKESKQDESGMPNNRFLAERTGGTYSTLKVQPAELEDSGVYFCASSQFEGTEQYFGPGTRLTVT.

As to this clone: A read error may produce the germline difference seen at one junction end. This chain links TRBV7-9 with TRBJ2-7; the D gene is possibly TRBD1 (6 bases). Germline values: CDR1 SEHNR, CDR2 FQNEAQ (reference sequence). The CDR3 totals 14 residues. CDR3 sequence: CASSPVGGSYEQYF. The CDR3, as DNA: TGCGCCAGCAGCCCAGTAGGGGGTTCCTACGAGCAGTACTTC.

This sequence joins TRBV6-5 and TRBJ1-4; 7 bases map to TRBD1. V was pared by 0 bases and J by 11 bases, with 9 bases of the junction left unmatched. From germline, CDR1 is MNHEY and CDR2 SVGAGI. The CDR3 contains 15 residues. CDR3 in DNA: TGTGCCAGCAGTTACTCTCGGACAGGAAGGGACAAACTGTTTTTT. Its protein product is CASSYSRTGRDKLFF.

V gene TRBV6-6 combines with J gene TRBJ1-4; no definite D call. Looked up from germline, CDR1 is MNHNY and CDR2 is SVGAGI (reference sequence). CDR3 length equals 15 residues. V shed 6 bases and J shed 7 bases, with 18 bases lying between them. CDR3 sequence: CASSGGSLRGEKLFF. DNA for the CDR3: TGTGCCAGCAGCGGCGGGAGTCTCCGGGGTGAAAAACTGTTTTTT.

This clone was seen a single time. The chain uses TRBV7-9 and TRBJ1-1, with 10 bases aligning to TRBD1. The CDR3 consists of 15 residues. Germline V CDR1 and CDR2: SEHNR, FQNEAQ (reference sequence). With V trimmed by 4 bases and J by 1 base, 3 bases remained unmatched. The CDR3 DNA reads as TGTGCCAGCAGCTCGGGACAGGGGCGGAACACTGAAGCTTTCTTT. Translated, it gives CASSSGQGRNTEAFF.